The sample holds many counts of the clone carrying this T cell receptor beta chain. This specimen belongs to a study of neurological immune-mediated disorders. Germline values: CDR1 SGHRS, CDR2 YFSETQ. Trimming stripped 2 bases from V and 0 bases from J, with 12 bases between. This CDR3 is 16 amino acids long. TCRdb reprocessed the 5' RACE reads with MiXCR, giving one entry per CDR3 protein. This sample carries about 79,000 distinct CDR3 sequences, roughly an eighth of them seen once, and the ten largest clones take 6.8%. This TCR was recovered from a woman between 45 and 65 years old in good health. This rearrangement joins TRBV5-1 to TRBJ2-1; D is possibly TRBD1 (6 bases). Sequenced sample: PBMCs. CDR3 DNA sequence: TGCGCCAGCAGCTTTCGACAGGCCAGCTCCTACAATGAGCAGTTCTTC. The encoded protein is CASSFRQASSYNEQFF.